This TCR beta chain is drawn from a study of cytomegalovirus exposure and HLA in healthy donors. In regard to this clone: Its antigen is as yet unknown.

General study findings and limits: In a later analysis, TCR association rates varied by HLA locus: DRB1 most, HLA-C fewest.

The PCR was carried out with 60 Vbeta primers and 13 Jbeta primers. Assay used: immunoSEQ multiplex PCR; TCRdb lists only in-frame clones, some missing. The table records 150,000 to 200,000 clones, roughly 85% of them present only once. Germline values: CDR1 MNHEY, CDR2 SVGAGI. V was pared by 6 bases and J by 1 base, with 3 bases of the junction left unmatched. This CDR3 has 13 residues. This rearrangement joins TRBV6-5 to TRBJ2-7; the match to TRBD1 covers 7 bases. Sequencing input: PBMCs. The receptor comes from a male donor in good health and CMV-seropositive. The CDR3 DNA follows: TGTGCCAGCAGACAGGGACAGTCCTACGAGCAGTACTTC. It translates to CASRQGQSYEQYF.